The 11 T cell receptor beta chains presented below share a single source sample, sequenced in a study of T cells in Graves' hyperthyroidism and ophthalmopathy. RNA transcripts gave rise to amplified TCR beta CDR3 regions. First-round RT-PCR targeting the TCR CDR3 was performed with the HTBI primer set. MiXCR was run by TCRdb on the multiplex PCR reads, yielding one entry per CDR3 protein. The sample holds some 650,000 distinct CDR3 sequences, more than 15% seen once. Sequencing was carried out using blood. Receptor source: a woman aged 40 to 49 with Graves' ophthalmopathy.

This clonotype showed up many times. This chain connects TRBV7-2 to TRBJ2-4, with TRBD2 matching 10 bases. From germline, CDR1 is SGHTA and CDR2 FQGNSA. This CDR3 region has 16 residues. Losses at the gene ends were 7 bases for V and 2 bases for J; bases not matched to a gene: 8. The CDR3 spells CASTPSSGSSKNIQYF. The CDR3, as DNA: TGTGCCAGCACCCCATCTAGCGGGAGTTCCAAAAACATTCAGTACTTC.

The chain links TRBV4-1 to TRBJ1-1; D unresolved. The germline CDR1 and CDR2 sequences are MGHRA and YSYEKL. The ends were cut back, 3 bases at V and 7 bases at J, with 12 bases in the middle. CDR3 size: 13 residues. CDR3 DNA: TGCGCCAGCAGCCAGGACGGATGGGGTGAAGCTTTCTTT. The encoded protein is CASSQDGWGEAFF.

In this sample, this clonotype turned up a few times. This sequence joins TRBV18 and TRBJ2-7, with a weak D call TRBD1 (8 bases). The CDR3 consists of 13 residues. V shed 6 bases and J shed 7 bases, with 16 bases lying between them. Looked up from germline, CDR1 is KGHSH and CDR2 is LQKENI. DNA of the CDR3: TGTGCCAGCTCGGACAGGGAGGGGAAAGAGCAGTACTTC. Translating gives CASSDREGKEQYF.

This clonotype has ten or more counts. CDR3 bases: TGCGCCAGCAACCGGGACATATCCCACTACGAGCAGTACTTC. Translation: CASNRDISHYEQYF. V usage is TRBV5-1 and J usage is TRBJ2-7; tentatively, D is TRBD1 (6 bases). Germline assignment: CDR1 SGHRS and CDR2 YFSETQ. This CDR3 has 14 residues. Trimming left V 6 bases short and J 3 bases short, with 16 bases between.

This clonotype has a count of ten or more. This chain connects TRBV2 to TRBJ1-5; D unresolved. The length of the CDR3 is 15 residues. V dropped 4 bases and J dropped 0 bases, with 10 bases sitting between them. From germline, CDR1 is SNHLY and CDR2 FYNNEI. CDR3 protein: CASSAQTHSNQPQHF. In nucleotides, the CDR3 is TGTGCCAGCAGTGCTCAAACCCATAGCAATCAGCCCCAGCATTTT. The variable domain in full, completed from reference TRBV2 and TRBJ1-5, reads EPEVTQTPSHQVTQMGQEVILRCVPISNHLYFYWYRQILGQKVEFLVSFYNNEISEKSEIFDDQFSVERPDGSNFTLKIRSTKLEDSAMYFCASSAQTHSNQPQHFGDGTRLSIL.

This clonotype has a count of ten or more. The chain has TRBV2 and TRBJ1-1; weak D call: TRBD1 (5 bases). The CDR3 loop spans 14 amino acids. CDR1 and CDR2 from the germline V gene are SNHLY and FYNNEI. Between the trimmed V and J ends, which lost 4 bases and 4 bases, there was a span of 13 bases. The CDR3 DNA is TGTGCCAGCAGTGGCCAGGGTGGGGGCACTGAAGCTTTCTTT. Translated: CASSGQGGGTEAFF.

This clonotype was recorded at least ten times. The chain employs TRBV7-3 and TRBJ2-3; 7 nucleotides line up with TRBD2. V lost 2 bases to trimming and J lost 4 bases; unmatched junction nucleotides: 3. Germline CDR1 reads SGHTA; CDR2 reads FQGTGA. The CDR3 runs to 14 residues. The CDR3 spells CASSLGGSSDTQYF. CDR3 nucleotides: TGTGCCAGCAGCTTAGGCGGGAGTTCAGATACGCAGTATTTT.

The CDR3 here is CASRRRGSKLDTEAFF. The CDR3 nucleotides are TGTGCCAGTAGACGTCGTGGGTCAAAGTTGGACACTGAAGCTTTCTTT. This sequence joins TRBV19 and TRBJ1-1; no definite D call. The CDR3 runs to 16 residues. V lost 6 bases and J lost 3, with 20 bases in between. Looked up from germline, CDR1 is LNHDA and CDR2 is SQIVND (reference sequence).

This clonotype was counted many times. V and J are TRBV5-1 and TRBJ1-1, with 7 bases identical to TRBD1. The germline V gene encodes CDR1 SGHRS and CDR2 YFSETQ. The CDR3 length is 12 residues. The J segment lost 10 bases and the V segment lost 4 bases, leaving 7 bases of the junction unmatched. CDR3 sequence reads: CASSQDRAGAFF. CDR3 nucleotide sequence: TGCGCCAGCAGCCAAGACAGGGCTGGAGCTTTCTTT.

J is TRBJ2-7 and V is TRBV24-1; TRBD2 aligns across 10 bases. The V gene's germline CDR1 is KGHDR and CDR2 SFDVKD. The CDR3 covers 15 residues. The trim removed 7 bases at V and 3 bases at J, leaving 8 bases unmatched. The CDR3 protein is CATSGGLAEIYEQYF. The CDR3 nucleotides are TGTGCCACCAGCGGCGGACTAGCGGAGATCTACGAGCAGTACTTC.

The chain carries TRBV18 and TRBJ2-2, with a weak D call TRBD2 (6 bases). This CDR3 contains 14 residues. V was clipped by 4 bases and J by 6 bases, with 12 bases between them. Germline CDR1 reads KGHSH; CDR2 reads LQKENI. CDR3 region: CASSQSSSAGELFF. CDR3 sequence (DNA): TGTGCCAGCTCACAAAGCTCTAGCGCCGGGGAGCTGTTTTTT.